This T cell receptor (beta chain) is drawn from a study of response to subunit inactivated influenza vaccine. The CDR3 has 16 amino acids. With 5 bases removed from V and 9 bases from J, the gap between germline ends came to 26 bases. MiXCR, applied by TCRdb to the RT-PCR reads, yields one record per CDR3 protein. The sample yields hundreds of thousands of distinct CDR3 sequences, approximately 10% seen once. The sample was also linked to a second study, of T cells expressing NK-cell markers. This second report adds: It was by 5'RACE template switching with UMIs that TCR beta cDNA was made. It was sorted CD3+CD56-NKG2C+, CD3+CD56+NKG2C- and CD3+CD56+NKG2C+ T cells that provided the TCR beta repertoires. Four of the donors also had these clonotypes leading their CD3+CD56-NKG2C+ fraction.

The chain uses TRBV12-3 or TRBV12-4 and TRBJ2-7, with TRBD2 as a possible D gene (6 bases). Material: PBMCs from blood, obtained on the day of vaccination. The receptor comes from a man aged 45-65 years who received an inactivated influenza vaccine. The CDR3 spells CASSGLGGSQGAGQYF. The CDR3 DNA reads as TGTGCCAGCAGTGGCTTGGGGGGAAGCCAAGGGGCAGGGCAGTACTTC.